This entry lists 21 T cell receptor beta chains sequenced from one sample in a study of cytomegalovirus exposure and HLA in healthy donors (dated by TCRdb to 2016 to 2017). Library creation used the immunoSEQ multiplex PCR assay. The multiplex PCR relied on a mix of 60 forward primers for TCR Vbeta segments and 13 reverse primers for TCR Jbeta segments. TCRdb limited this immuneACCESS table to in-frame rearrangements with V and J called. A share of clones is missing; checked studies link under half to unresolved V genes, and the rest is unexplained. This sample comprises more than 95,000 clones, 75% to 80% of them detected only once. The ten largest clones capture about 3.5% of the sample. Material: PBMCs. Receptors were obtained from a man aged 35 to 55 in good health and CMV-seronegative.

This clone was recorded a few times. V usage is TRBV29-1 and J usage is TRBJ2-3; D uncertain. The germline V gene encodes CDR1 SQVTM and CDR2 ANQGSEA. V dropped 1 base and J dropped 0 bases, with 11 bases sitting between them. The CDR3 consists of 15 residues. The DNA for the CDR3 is TGCAGCGTTGAAGGCCCCAGGTTTAGCACAGATACGCAGTATTTT. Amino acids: CSVEGPRFSTDTQYF.

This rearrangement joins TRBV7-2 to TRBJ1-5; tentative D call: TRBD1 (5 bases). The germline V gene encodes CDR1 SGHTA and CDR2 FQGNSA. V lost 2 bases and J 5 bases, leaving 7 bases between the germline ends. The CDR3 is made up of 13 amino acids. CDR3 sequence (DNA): TGTGCCAGCAGCTTACGGGGGTATCAGCCCCAGCATTTT. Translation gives CASSLRGYQPQHF.

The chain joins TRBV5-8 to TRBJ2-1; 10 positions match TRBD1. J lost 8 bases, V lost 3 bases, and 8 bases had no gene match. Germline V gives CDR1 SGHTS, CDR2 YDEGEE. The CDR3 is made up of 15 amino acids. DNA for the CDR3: TGTGCCAGCAGCTCGCCGGGACAGGGGAGTTATGAGCAGTTCTTC. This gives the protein CASSSPGQGSYEQFF.

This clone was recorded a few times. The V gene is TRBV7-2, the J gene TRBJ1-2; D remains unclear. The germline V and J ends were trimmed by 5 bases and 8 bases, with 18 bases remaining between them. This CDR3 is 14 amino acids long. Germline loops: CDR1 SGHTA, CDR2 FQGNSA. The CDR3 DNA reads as TGTGCCAGCAGCCCCCCCTTTGAGGTTAGGGGCTACACCTTC. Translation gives CASSPPFEVRGYTF. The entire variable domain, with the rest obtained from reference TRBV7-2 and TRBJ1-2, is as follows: GAGVSQSPSNKVTEKGKDVELRCDPISGHTALYWYRQSLGQGLEFLIYFQGNSAPDKSGLPSDRFSAERTGGSVSTLTIQRTQQEDSAVYLCASSPPFEVRGYTFGSGTRLTVV.

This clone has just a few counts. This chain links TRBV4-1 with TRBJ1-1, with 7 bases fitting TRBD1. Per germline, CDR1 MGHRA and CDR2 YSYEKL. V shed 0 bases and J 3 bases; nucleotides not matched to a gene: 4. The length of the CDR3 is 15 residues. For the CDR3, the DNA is TGCGCCAGCAGCCAAGAAGCCAGGGGGTACACTGAAGCTTTCTTT. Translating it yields CASSQEARGYTEAFF.

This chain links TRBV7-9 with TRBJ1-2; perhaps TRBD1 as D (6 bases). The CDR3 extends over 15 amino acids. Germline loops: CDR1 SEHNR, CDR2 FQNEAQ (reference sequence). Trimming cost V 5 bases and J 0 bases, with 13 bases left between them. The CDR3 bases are TGTGCCAGCAGCAGAGCAGGGGCGTCTAACTATGGCTACACCTTC. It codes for CASSRAGASNYGYTF.

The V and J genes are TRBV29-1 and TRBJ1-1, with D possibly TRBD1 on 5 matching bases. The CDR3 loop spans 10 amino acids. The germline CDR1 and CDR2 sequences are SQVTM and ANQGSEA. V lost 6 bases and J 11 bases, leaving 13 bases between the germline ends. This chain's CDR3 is CSVETGMAFF. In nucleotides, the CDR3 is TGCAGCGTCGAAACAGGAATGGCTTTCTTT.

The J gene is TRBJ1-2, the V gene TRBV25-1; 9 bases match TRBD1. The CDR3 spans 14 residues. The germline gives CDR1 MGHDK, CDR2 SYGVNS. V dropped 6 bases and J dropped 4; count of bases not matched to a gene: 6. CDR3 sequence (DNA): TGTGCCAGCAGCACCCCGGACAGGGGCTATGGCTACACCTTC. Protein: CASSTPDRGYGYTF.

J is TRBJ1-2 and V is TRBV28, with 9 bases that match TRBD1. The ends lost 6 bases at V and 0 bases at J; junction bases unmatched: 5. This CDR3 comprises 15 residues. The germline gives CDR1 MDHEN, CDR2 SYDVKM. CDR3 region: CASRRRTGANYGYTF. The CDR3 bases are TGTGCCAGCAGACGCAGGACAGGGGCTAACTATGGCTACACCTTC.

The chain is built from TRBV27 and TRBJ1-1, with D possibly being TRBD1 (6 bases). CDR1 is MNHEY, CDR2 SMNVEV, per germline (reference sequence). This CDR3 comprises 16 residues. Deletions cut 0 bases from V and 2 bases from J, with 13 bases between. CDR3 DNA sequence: TGTGCCAGCAGTTTATCCGTAACAGGGATAAACACTGAAGCTTTCTTT. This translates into CASSLSVTGINTEAFF.

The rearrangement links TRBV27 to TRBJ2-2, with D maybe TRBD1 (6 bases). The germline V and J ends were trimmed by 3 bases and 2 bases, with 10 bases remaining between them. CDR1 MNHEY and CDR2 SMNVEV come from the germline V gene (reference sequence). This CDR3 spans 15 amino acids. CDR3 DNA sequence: TGTGCCAGCAGTTTGAAGGGGACAAACACCGGGGAGCTGTTTTTT. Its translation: CASSLKGTNTGELFF.

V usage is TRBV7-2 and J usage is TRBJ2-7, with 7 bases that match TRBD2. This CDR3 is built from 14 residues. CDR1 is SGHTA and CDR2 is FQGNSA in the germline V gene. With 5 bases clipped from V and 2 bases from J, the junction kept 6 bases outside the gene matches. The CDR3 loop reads CASSRASGTYEQYF. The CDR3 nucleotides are TGTGCCAGCAGCCGGGCTAGCGGTACCTACGAGCAGTACTTC.

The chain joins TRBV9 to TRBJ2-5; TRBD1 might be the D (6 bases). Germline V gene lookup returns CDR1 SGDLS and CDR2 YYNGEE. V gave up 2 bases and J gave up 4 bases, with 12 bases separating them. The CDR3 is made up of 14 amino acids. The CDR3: CASSVTGTGETQYF. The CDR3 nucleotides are TGTGCCAGCAGCGTTACAGGGACCGGAGAGACCCAGTACTTC.

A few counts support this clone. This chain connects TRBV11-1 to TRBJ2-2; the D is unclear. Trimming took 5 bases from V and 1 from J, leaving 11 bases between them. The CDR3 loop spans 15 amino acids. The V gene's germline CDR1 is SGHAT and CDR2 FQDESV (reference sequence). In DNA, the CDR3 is TGTGCCAGCAGCCCCCACAAGATGAACACCGGGGAGCTGTTTTTT. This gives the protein CASSPHKMNTGELFF.

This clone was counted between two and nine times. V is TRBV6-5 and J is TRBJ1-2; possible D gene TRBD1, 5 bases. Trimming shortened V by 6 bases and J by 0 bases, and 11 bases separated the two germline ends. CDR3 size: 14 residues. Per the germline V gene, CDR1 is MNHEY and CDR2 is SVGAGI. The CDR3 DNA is TGTGCCAGCAGGGGGACTGAAGCTAACTATGGCTACACCTTC. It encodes CASRGTEANYGYTF.

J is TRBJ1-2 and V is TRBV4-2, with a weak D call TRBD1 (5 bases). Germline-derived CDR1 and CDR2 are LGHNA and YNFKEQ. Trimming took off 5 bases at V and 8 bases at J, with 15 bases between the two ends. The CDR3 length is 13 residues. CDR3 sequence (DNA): TGTGCCAGCAGCTACCAGGGAAGTGAGGGCTACACCTTC. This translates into CASSYQGSEGYTF.

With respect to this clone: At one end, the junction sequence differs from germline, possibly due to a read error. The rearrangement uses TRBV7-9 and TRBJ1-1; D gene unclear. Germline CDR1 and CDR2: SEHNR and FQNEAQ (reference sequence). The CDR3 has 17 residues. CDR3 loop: CSSSSTATTTRNTEAFF. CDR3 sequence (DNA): TGTTCCAGCAGCTCAACCGCCACCACAACACGTAACACTGAAGCTTTCTTT.

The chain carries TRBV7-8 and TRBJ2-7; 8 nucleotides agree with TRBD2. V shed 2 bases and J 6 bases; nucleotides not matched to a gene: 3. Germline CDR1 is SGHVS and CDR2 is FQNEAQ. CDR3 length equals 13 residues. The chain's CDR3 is CASSLWTSLEQYF. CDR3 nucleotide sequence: TGTGCCAGCAGCTTATGGACTAGCCTCGAGCAGTACTTC.

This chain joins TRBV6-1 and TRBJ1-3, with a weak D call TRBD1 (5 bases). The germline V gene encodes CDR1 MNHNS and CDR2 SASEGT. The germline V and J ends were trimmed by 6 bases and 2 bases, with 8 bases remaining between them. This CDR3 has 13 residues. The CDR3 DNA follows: TGTGCCAGCAGCGACAGAGCTGGAAACACCATATATTTT. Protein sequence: CASSDRAGNTIYF.

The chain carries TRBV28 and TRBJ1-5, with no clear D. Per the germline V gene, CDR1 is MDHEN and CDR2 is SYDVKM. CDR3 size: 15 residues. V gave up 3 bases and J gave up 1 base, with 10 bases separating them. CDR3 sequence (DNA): TGTGCCAGCAGTTTGTTACAGCAGAGCAATCAGCCCCAGCATTTT. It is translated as CASSLLQQSNQPQHF.

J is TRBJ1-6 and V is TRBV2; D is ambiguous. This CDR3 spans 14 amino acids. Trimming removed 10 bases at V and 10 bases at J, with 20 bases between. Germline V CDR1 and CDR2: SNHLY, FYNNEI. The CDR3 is CAIAKPRSGSPLHF. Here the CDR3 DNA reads TGTGCCATCGCCAAACCCCGGTCGGGGTCACCCCTCCACTTT.